This T cell receptor beta chain was captured in a study of CD8 T cells in Susac syndrome. From blood CD8+ and CD4+ T cells, TCR beta sequences were generated. cDNA came from around 0.54 to 1 ug RNA primed by random hexamers. TCRdb analysed the immunoSEQ multiplex PCR reads with MiXCR anew, one entry per CDR3 protein. This sample has about 300,000 distinct CDR3 sequences, with 70% to 90% found just once. CDR1 GTSNPN and CDR2 SVGIG come from the germline V gene (reference sequence). Trimming took 4 bases from V and 7 from J; bases not matched to a gene: 8. The CDR3 extends over 14 amino acids. The origin of this receptor is a human donor with multiple sclerosis. The chain links TRBV30 to TRBJ1-5; TRBD1 matches 9 bases. Sequenced sample: CD8+ T cells from PBMCs. CDR3 nucleotides: TGTGCCTGGACCACCGGGACAGGGAAACAGCCCCAGCATTTT. Protein sequence: CAWTTGTGKQPQHF.